This entry lists 27 T cell receptor beta chains sequenced from one sample in a study of T cells in Graves' hyperthyroidism and ophthalmopathy. TCR beta CDR3 region amplification was performed from RNA transcripts. With the HTBI primer set, the TCR CDR3 went through a first round of RT-PCR. TCRdb reprocessed the multiplex PCR reads via MiXCR and lists one record per CDR3 protein. In the table there are 540,000 or so distinct CDR3 sequences, roughly 46% of which are singletons. Sequencing was performed on peripheral blood or thyroid tissue (not recorded which). These receptors were taken from an adult woman with Graves' disease, either hyperthyroidism or ophthalmopathy (not recorded which).

This chain connects TRBV2 to TRBJ1-5; the match to TRBD1 covers 8 bases. V shed 5 bases and J 5 bases; nucleotides not matched to a gene: 5. The CDR3 contains 14 residues. Looked up from germline, CDR1 is SNHLY and CDR2 is FYNNEI. In DNA form, the CDR3 reads TGTGCCAGCAGTCGGACGACAGGGGATCAGCCCCAGCATTTT. Amino acid sequence: CASSRTTGDQPQHF.

The chain employs TRBV9 and TRBJ1-6; 8 bases line up with TRBD1. This CDR3 has 15 residues. With 3 bases clipped from V and 10 bases from J, the junction kept 9 bases outside the gene matches. Germline V CDR1 and CDR2: SGDLS, YYNGEE. The CDR3 nucleotides are TGTGCCAGCAGCGACTCGGGACAGGTCCTCTCACCCCTCCACTTT. Translating gives CASSDSGQVLSPLHF.

This clonotype has more than one count but fewer than ten. The genes are TRBV29-1 and TRBJ1-2, with D unclear. Trimming took 1 base from V and 3 from J, leaving 6 bases between them. Germline CDR1 is SQVTM and CDR2 is ANQGSEA. This CDR3 is 12 amino acids long. In DNA, the CDR3 is TGCAGCGTTGAAGGGGTGGACTATGGCTACACCTTC. It codes for CSVEGVDYGYTF. The whole variable domain, filled in from reference TRBV29-1 and TRBJ1-2, reads SAVISQKPSRDICQRGTSLTIQCQVDSQVTMMFWYRQQPGQSLTLIATANQGSEATYESGFVIDKFPISRPNLTFSTLTVSNMSPEDSSIYLCSVEGVDYGYTFGSGTRLTVV.

V gene TRBV7-9 combines with J gene TRBJ1-2, with 9 positions matching TRBD1. The CDR3 is 14 residues long. The germline V gene encodes CDR1 SEHNR and CDR2 FQNEAQ (reference sequence). Losses at the gene ends were 10 bases for V and 0 bases for J; bases not matched to a gene: 6. CDR3 loop: CATSGTGTNYGYTF. DNA for the CDR3: TGTGCCACCAGTGGGACAGGGACTAACTATGGCTACACCTTC.

V and J are TRBV7-9 and TRBJ2-7; 8 bases line up with TRBD2. The CDR3 has 14 residues. Germline lookup yields CDR1 SEHNR and CDR2 FQNEAQ (reference sequence). J gave up 1 base and V 5 bases, and 4 bases lay outside the gene matches. Written as DNA, the CDR3 is TGTGCCAGCAGCAACCAGCGGGAGTCCTACGAGCAGTACTTC. This sequence encodes CASSNQRESYEQYF.

The CDR3 coding sequence is TGTGCCAGCATGGGACCTTGGAATGAGCAGTTCTTC. This encodes CASMGPWNEQFF. The chain has TRBV2 and TRBJ2-1; D tentatively reads TRBD1 or TRBD2 (5 bases each). With 7 bases removed from V and 7 bases from J, the gap between germline ends came to 11 bases. Germline CDR1 reads SNHLY; CDR2 reads FYNNEI. The CDR3 covers 12 residues.

In this sample, this clonotype turned up many times. The V and J genes are TRBV4-1 and TRBJ1-5; D is perhaps TRBD1 (5 bases). Germline V gene sequence: CDR1 MGHRA, CDR2 YSYEKL. The ends were cut back, 1 base at V and 7 bases at J, with 14 bases in the middle. The CDR3 is 15 residues long. The CDR3 sequence: CASSQGRGGRQPQHF. CDR3 sequence (DNA): TGCGCCAGCAGCCAAGGTCGGGGCGGGAGGCAGCCCCAGCATTTT.

The rearrangement links TRBV29-1 to TRBJ2-5, with D unresolved. Germline V gene lookup returns CDR1 SQVTM and CDR2 ANQGSEA. V lost 1 base, J lost 4 bases, and 7 bases lay in between. This CDR3 spans 12 amino acids. Written as DNA, the CDR3 is TGCAGCGTTGAAGGCAGGTCAGAGACCCAGTACTTC. Translated: CSVEGRSETQYF.

This clonotype has a count of ten or more. V gene TRBV9 combines with J gene TRBJ2-7, with D hard to call. The V end lost 0 bases, the J end lost 5 bases, and 15 bases lay between the germline ends. CDR3 length equals 15 residues. CDR1 SGDLS and CDR2 YYNGEE come from the germline V gene. The CDR3 bases are TGTGCCAGCAGCGTAGCCCCGGGTGTATTTAACGAGCAGTACTTC. It translates to CASSVAPGVFNEQYF. Complete variable domain (other parts from reference TRBV9 and TRBJ2-7): DSGVTQTPKHLITATGQRVTLRCSPRSGDLSVYWYQQSLDQGLQFLIQYYNGEERAKGNILERFSAQQFPDLHSELNLSSLELGDSALYFCASSVAPGVFNEQYFGPGTRLTVT.

This clonotype appeared a few times. J is TRBJ1-5 and V is TRBV9; D is undetermined. The CDR3 contains 15 residues. Germline assignment: CDR1 SGDLS and CDR2 YYNGEE. Trimming removed 0 bases from V and 1 base from J, with 8 bases in between. CDR3 protein: CASSVGGQSNQPQHF. In nucleotides, the CDR3 is TGTGCCAGCAGCGTAGGCGGGCAGAGCAATCAGCCCCAGCATTTT.

V is TRBV20-1 and J is TRBJ1-5, with D perhaps TRBD1 (5 bases). V dropped 6 bases and J dropped 4 bases, with 7 bases sitting between them. The germline CDR1 and CDR2 sequences are DFQATT and SNEGSKA (reference sequence). This CDR3 is 11 amino acids long. The CDR3 region has the DNA TGCAGTGCCCAGGGAAATCAGCCCCAGCATTTT. Residues: CSAQGNQPQHF.

The V call is TRBV20-1, the J call TRBJ1-2, with D unresolved. This CDR3 region has 15 residues. Germline V CDR1 and CDR2: DFQATT, SNEGSKA (reference sequence). V lost 3 bases and J 7 bases, leaving 21 bases between the germline ends. For the CDR3, the DNA is TGCAGTGCTAGTAGCGCAGAGTTACAGTGGGGTGGCTACACCTTC. This translates into CSASSAELQWGGYTF.

In its sample, this clonotype was seen a few times. This rearrangement joins TRBV12-3 or TRBV12-4 to TRBJ2-3; possible D gene TRBD2, 5 bases. This CDR3 spans 13 amino acids. V shed 7 bases and J shed 7 bases, with 15 bases lying between them. This CDR3 is CASTLLGIYTQYF. DNA for the CDR3: TGTGCCAGCACCCTACTAGGCATATATACGCAGTATTTT.

The V call is TRBV6-5, the J call TRBJ2-2; 8 bases line up with TRBD1. This CDR3 contains 15 residues. J lost 3 bases, V lost 2 bases, and 2 bases had no gene match. Germline V gene lookup returns CDR1 MNHEY and CDR2 SVGAGI. In nucleotides, the CDR3 is TGTGCCAGCAGTTACGACAGGGGTCACACCGGGGAGCTGTTTTTT. As protein: CASSYDRGHTGELFF.

The chain recombines TRBV20-1 with TRBJ2-2; 7 bases fit TRBD1. This CDR3 comprises 14 residues. V was clipped by 6 bases and J by 0 bases; unmatched bases: 4. The germline CDR1 and CDR2 sequences are DFQATT and SNEGSKA (reference sequence). CDR3 amino acids: CSAPQGANTGELFF. Here the CDR3 DNA reads TGCAGTGCGCCTCAGGGGGCGAACACCGGGGAGCTGTTTTTT.

This chain connects TRBV15 to TRBJ2-5; D is undetermined. CDR1 and CDR2 (germline): LNHNV, YYDKDF (reference sequence). V was shortened by 3 bases and J by 2 bases, with 16 bases between the two germline ends. The CDR3 sequence is 16 residues long. Here the CDR3 reads CATSSDAADIQETQYF. The CDR3 bases are TGTGCCACCAGCAGTGACGCTGCCGACATACAAGAGACCCAGTACTTC.

This clonotype was picked up a small number of times. The J gene is TRBJ2-7, the V gene TRBV29-1, with a weak D call TRBD2 (6 bases). V lost 7 bases to trimming and J lost 6 bases, with 19 bases between them. CDR1 is SQVTM and CDR2 is ANQGSEA in the germline V gene. The CDR3 has 13 amino acids. CDR3 nucleotides: TGCAGCGCCGGGGGAGAGGTGCCCTTCGAGCAGTACTTC. Translating it yields CSAGGEVPFEQYF.

In its sample, this clonotype was seen many times. One end of the junction varies from germline; a read error may be responsible. This sequence joins TRBV7-7 and TRBJ2-7; 7 nucleotides line up with TRBD2. Germline loops: CDR1 SSHAT, CDR2 FNYEAQ (reference sequence). This CDR3 contains 14 residues. The CDR3 loop reads CASSFRASGYEQYF. The CDR3 DNA is TGTGCTAGCAGCTTTAGGGCTAGCGGATACGAGCAGTACTTC.

Concerning this clonotype: Given a much more abundant clone one base away, this may be a read error. This chain connects TRBV6-2 or TRBV6-3 to TRBJ2-1; D possibly corresponds to TRBD2 (6 bases). V was clipped by 4 bases and J by 6 bases, with 16 bases between them. CDR1 and CDR2 from the germline V gene are MNHEY and SVGEGT. The CDR3 contains 15 residues. CDR3 in amino acids: CASSSTGTLFNEQFF. DNA for the CDR3: TGTGCCAGCAGTTCGACCGGGACTCTGTTCAATGAGCAGTTCTTC.

This clonotype has only one observation. This chain links TRBV20-1 with TRBJ1-1; no clear D gene. Trimming stripped 6 bases from V and 1 base from J, with 12 bases between. CDR1 and CDR2 (germline): DFQATT, SNEGSKA (reference sequence). The CDR3 has 13 residues. The CDR3 is CSAPGAGNTEAFF. CDR3 DNA sequence: TGCAGTGCACCAGGAGCTGGGAACACTGAAGCTTTCTTT.

This sequence joins TRBV7-2 and TRBJ2-5, with a tentative D call TRBD2 (5 bases). Germline V gene sequence: CDR1 SGHTA, CDR2 FQGNSA. The CDR3 spans 13 residues. The V gene lost 5 bases and the J gene lost 9 bases, with 16 bases spanning the gap. CDR3 in amino acids: CASSPDYLLAQYF. CDR3 nucleotide sequence: TGTGCCAGCAGCCCCGACTACCTGCTGGCCCAGTACTTC.

V gene TRBV5-1 combines with J gene TRBJ2-5; 9 nucleotides align to TRBD1. CDR3 length equals 15 residues. J was trimmed by 9 bases and V by 4 bases; bases with no gene match: 13. In germline, CDR1 is SGHRS, CDR2 YFSETQ. CDR3 DNA sequence: TGCGCCAGCAGCGAACAGGGGGCCGACAATCAGCCCCAGTACTTC. This gives the protein CASSEQGADNQPQYF.

This clonotype was recorded at least ten times. The CDR3 loop is CASSLDNSGANVLTF. CDR3 bases: TGTGCCAGCAGTCTCGACAACTCTGGGGCCAACGTCCTGACTTTC. The V and J genes are TRBV7-2 and TRBJ2-6; D not resolved. This CDR3 region has 15 residues. Deletions cut 6 bases from V and 0 bases from J, with 9 bases between. The V gene's germline CDR1 is SGHTA and CDR2 FQGNSA. Supplemented by reference TRBV7-2 and TRBJ2-6, the full variable domain reads GAGVSQSPSNKVTEKGKDVELRCDPISGHTALYWYRQSLGQGLEFLIYFQGNSAPDKSGLPSDRFSAERTGGSVSTLTIQRTQQEDSAVYLCASSLDNSGANVLTFGAGSRLTVL.

The J gene is TRBJ2-5, the V gene TRBV10-3; TRBD2 matches at 13 bases. The V gene's germline CDR1 is ENHRY and CDR2 SYGVKD. V lost 4 bases to trimming and J lost 5 bases; unmatched junction nucleotides: 7. The CDR3 length is 16 residues. CDR3 sequence reads: CAISGGLAGMMETQYF. The CDR3 DNA sequence: TGTGCCATCAGTGGGGGACTAGCGGGGATGATGGAGACCCAGTACTTC.

The table lists this clonotype with a few counts. An end of the junction differs from the germline gene, which may be a read error. The chain recombines TRBV15 with TRBJ1-1; possibly TRBD1 for D (5 bases). This CDR3 contains 12 residues. Germline-derived CDR1 and CDR2 are LNHNV and YYDKDF (reference sequence). The CDR3 DNA follows: TGTGCCACCAGCATAGCCGGGGGGGAAGGTTTCTTT. Its translation is CATSIAGGEGFF.

The chain uses TRBV7-2 and TRBJ2-5; D is unclear. The germline V and J ends were trimmed by 5 bases and 0 bases, with 16 bases remaining between them. Germline CDR1 is SGHTA and CDR2 is FQGNSA. The CDR3 has 16 residues. The CDR3 protein is CASSLAPPEYQETQYF. The CDR3 DNA reads TGTGCCAGCAGCCTCGCCCCTCCAGAGTACCAAGAGACCCAGTACTTC.

This clonotype was recorded only once. The chain has TRBV5-1 and TRBJ2-5; 8 positions agree with TRBD2. The CDR3 spans 15 residues. Germline V gives CDR1 SGHRS, CDR2 YFSETQ. Trimming removed 0 bases from V and 2 bases from J; junction bases left unmatched: 3. Here the CDR3 DNA reads TGCGCCAGCAGCTTGGCGGGGGGGAATCAAGAGACCCAGTACTTC. Its translation: CASSLAGGNQETQYF.